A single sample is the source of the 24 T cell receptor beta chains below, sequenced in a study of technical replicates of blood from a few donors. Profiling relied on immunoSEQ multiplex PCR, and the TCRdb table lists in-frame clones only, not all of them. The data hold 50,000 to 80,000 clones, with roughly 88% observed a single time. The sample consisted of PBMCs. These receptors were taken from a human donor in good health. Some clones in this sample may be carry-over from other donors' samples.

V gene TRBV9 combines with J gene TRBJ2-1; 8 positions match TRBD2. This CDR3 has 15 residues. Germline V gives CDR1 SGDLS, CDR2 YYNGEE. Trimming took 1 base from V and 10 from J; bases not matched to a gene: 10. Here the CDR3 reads CASSVRGLAGVEQFF. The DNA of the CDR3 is TGTGCCAGCAGCGTACGAGGGCTAGCGGGCGTCGAGCAGTTCTTC.

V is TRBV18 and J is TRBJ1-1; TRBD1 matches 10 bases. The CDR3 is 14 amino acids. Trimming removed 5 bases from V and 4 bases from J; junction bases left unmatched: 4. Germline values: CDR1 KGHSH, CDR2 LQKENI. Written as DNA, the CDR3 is TGTGCCAGCTCATTGACAGGGGGCGGCACTGAAGCTTTCTTT. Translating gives CASSLTGGGTEAFF.

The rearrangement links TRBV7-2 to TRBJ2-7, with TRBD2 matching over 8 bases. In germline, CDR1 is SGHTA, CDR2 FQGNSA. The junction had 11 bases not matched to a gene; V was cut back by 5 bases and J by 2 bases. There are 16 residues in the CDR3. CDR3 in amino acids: CASSPPVAGPTYEQYF. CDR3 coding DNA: TGTGCCAGCAGCCCGCCGGTAGCGGGGCCTACCTACGAGCAGTACTTC.

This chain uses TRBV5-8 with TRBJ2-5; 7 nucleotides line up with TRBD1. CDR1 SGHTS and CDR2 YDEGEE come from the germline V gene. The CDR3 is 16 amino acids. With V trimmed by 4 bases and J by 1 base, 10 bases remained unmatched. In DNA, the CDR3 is TGTGCCAGCAGCCAAGGAACAGGGGTTTCCCAAGAGACCCAGTACTTC. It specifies CASSQGTGVSQETQYF.

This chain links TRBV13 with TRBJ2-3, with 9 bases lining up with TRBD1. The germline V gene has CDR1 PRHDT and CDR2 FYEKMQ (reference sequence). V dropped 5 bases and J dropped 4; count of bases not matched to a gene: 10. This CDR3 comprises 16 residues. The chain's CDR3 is CASSRPGTGPPDTQYF. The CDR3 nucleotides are TGTGCCAGCAGCCGCCCCGGGACAGGGCCCCCAGATACGCAGTATTTT.

CDR3: CASSRGATNEKLFF. The DNA of the CDR3 is TGTGCCAGCAGTCGGGGGGCAACTAATGAAAAACTGTTTTTT. This chain uses TRBV27 with TRBJ1-4; perhaps TRBD1 as D (5 bases). Germline CDR1 MNHEY, CDR2 SMNVEV (reference sequence). Trimming shortened V by 5 bases and J by 0 bases, and 7 bases separated the two germline ends. The CDR3 length is 14 residues.

The CDR3 region is CSAARSWEQFF. The CDR3 DNA reads TGCAGTGCTGCTAGGAGTTGGGAGCAGTTCTTC. The gene calls are TRBV20-1 and TRBJ2-1; D gene unclear. The V end was cut by 5 bases, the J end by 10 bases, with 12 bases between. The CDR3 loop spans 11 amino acids. The V gene's germline CDR1 is DFQATT and CDR2 SNEGSKA (reference sequence).

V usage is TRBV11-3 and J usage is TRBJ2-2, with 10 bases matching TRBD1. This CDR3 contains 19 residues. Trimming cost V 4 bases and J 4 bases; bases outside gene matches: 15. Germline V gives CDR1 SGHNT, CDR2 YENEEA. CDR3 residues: CASSSMGTGEAPGTGELFF. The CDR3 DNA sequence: TGTGCCAGCAGCTCGATGGGGACAGGGGAGGCTCCGGGCACCGGGGAGCTGTTTTTT.

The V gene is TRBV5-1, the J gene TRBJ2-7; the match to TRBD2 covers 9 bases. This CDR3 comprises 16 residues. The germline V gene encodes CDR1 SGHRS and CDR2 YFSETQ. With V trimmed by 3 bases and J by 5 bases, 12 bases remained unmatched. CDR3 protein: CASSSGWTSEVNEQYF. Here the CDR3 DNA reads TGCGCCAGCAGCTCGGGATGGACTAGCGAAGTCAACGAGCAGTACTTC.

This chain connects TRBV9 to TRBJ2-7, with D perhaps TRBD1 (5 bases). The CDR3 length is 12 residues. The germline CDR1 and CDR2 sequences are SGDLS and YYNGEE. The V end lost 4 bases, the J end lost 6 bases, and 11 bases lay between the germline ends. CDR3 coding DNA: TGTGCCAGCAGCACTACAGGTGGCGAGCAGTACTTC. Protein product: CASSTTGGEQYF.

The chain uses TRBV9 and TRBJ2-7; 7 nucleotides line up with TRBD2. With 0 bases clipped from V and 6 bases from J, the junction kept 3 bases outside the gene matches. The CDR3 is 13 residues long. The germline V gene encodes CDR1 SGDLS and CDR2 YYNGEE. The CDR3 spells CASSVAGRGEQYF. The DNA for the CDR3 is TGTGCCAGCAGCGTAGCGGGGAGGGGCGAGCAGTACTTC.

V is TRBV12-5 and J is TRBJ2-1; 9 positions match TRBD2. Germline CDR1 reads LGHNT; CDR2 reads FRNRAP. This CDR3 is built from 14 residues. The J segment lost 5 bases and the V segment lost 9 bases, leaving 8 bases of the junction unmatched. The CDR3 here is CARPRLAEHNEQFF. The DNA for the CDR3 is TGTGCTAGACCTCGACTAGCGGAGCACAATGAGCAGTTCTTC.

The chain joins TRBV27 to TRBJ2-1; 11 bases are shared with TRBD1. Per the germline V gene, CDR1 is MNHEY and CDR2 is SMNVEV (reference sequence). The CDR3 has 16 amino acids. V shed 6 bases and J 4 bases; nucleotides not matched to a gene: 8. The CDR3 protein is CASSRSGQGEYNEQFF. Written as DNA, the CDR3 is TGTGCCAGCAGCCGATCGGGACAGGGGGAATACAATGAGCAGTTCTTC.

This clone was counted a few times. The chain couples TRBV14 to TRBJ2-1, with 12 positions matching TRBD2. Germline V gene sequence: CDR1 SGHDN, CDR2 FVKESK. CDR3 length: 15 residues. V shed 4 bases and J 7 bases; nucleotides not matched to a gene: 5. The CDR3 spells CASSPWTSGKNEQFF. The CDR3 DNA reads TGTGCCAGCAGCCCCTGGACTAGCGGGAAGAATGAGCAGTTCTTC. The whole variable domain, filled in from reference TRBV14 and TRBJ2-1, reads EAGVTQFPSHSVIEKGQTVTLRCDPISGHDNLYWYRRVMGKEIKFLLHFVKESKQDESGMPNNRFLAERTGGTYSTLKVQPAELEDSGVYFCASSPWTSGKNEQFFGPGTRLTVL.

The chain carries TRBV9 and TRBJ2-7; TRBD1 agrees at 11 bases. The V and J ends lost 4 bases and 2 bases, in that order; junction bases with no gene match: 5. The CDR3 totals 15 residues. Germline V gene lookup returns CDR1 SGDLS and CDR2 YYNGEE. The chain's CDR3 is CASSPWTGGAYEQYF. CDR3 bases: TGTGCCAGCAGCCCCTGGACAGGGGGCGCCTACGAGCAGTACTTC.

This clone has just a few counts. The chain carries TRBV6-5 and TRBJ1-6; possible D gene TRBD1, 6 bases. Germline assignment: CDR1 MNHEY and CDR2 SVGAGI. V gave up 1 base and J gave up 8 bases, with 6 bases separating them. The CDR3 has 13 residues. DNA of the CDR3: TGTGCCAGCAGTTACTACAGGGATTCACCCCTCCACTTT. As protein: CASSYYRDSPLHF.

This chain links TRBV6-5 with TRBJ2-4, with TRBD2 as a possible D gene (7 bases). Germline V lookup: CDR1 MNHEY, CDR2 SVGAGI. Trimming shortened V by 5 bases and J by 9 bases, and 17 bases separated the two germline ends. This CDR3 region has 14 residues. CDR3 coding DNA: TGTGCCAGCAGTCCCGGGGGGCCCAAGGGCATTCAGTACTTC. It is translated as CASSPGGPKGIQYF.

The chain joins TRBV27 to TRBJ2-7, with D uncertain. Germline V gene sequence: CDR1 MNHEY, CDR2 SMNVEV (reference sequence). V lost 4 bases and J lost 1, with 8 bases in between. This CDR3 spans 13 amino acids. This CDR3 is CASSSYSSYEQYF. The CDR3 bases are TGTGCCAGCAGTTCGTACTCATCCTACGAGCAGTACTTC.

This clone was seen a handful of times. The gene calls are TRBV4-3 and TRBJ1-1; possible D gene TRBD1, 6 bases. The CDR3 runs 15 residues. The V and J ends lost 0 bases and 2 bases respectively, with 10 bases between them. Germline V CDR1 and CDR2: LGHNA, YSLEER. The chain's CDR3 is CASSQDLGANTEAFF. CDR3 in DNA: TGCGCCAGCAGCCAAGATTTGGGGGCAAACACTGAAGCTTTCTTT.

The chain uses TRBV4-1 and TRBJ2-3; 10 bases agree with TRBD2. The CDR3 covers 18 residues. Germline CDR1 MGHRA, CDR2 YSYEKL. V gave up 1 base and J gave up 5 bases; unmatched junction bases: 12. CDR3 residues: CASSQGPFLAGARDTQYF. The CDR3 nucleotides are TGCGCCAGCAGCCAAGGTCCCTTCCTAGCGGGAGCCAGAGATACGCAGTATTTT.

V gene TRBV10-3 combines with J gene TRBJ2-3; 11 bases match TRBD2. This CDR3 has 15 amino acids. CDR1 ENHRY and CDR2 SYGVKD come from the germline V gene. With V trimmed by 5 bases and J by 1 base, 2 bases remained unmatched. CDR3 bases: TGTGCCATCAGTCCGACTAGCGGGGGCACAGATACGCAGTATTTT. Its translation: CAISPTSGGTDTQYF.

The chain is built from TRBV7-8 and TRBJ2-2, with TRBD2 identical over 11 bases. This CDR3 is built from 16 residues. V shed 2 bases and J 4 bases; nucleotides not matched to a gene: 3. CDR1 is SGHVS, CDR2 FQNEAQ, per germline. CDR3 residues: CASSLTSGSGTGELFF. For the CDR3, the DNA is TGTGCCAGCAGCTTAACTAGCGGGAGCGGCACCGGGGAGCTGTTTTTT. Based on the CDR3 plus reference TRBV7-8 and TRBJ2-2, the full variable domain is GAGVSQSPRYKVAKRGQDVALRCDPISGHVSLFWYQQALGQGPEFLTYFQNEAQLDKSGLPSDRFFAERPEGSVSTLKIQRTQQEDSAVYLCASSLTSGSGTGELFFGEGSRLTVL.

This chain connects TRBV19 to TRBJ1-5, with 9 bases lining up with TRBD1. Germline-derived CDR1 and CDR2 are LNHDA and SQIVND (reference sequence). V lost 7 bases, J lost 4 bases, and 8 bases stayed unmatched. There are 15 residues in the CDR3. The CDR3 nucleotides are TGTGCCAGTACACTGACCGGGACAGGGAATCAGCCCCAGCATTTT. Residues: CASTLTGTGNQPQHF.

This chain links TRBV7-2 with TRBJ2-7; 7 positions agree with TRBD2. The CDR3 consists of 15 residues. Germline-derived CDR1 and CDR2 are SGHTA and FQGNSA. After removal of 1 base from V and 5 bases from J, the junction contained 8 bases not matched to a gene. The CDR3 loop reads CASSLGGGSVDEQYF. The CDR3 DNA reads TGTGCCAGCAGCTTAGGTGGCGGGAGCGTAGACGAGCAGTACTTC.